The source of this T cell receptor beta chain is a study of T-cell reconstitution after alpha-beta-depleted transplantation in children. Unique molecular identifiers were incorporated when the TCRbeta library was constructed. MiXCR was run by TCRdb on the PCR reads, yielding one entry per CDR3 protein. The sample lists more than 40,000 distinct CDR3 sequences; about 9.3% were seen once. The CDR3 totals 17 residues. CDR1 and CDR2 from the germline V gene are MNHEY and SVGEGT. The J segment lost 0 bases and the V segment lost 8 bases, leaving 15 bases of the junction unmatched. Study-level findings and limits: Diversity of TCRbeta at day 60 was high in some patients, arising from surviving recipient T cells and thymic progenitors.

This clonotype has ten or more counts. Its antigen is currently unknown. This material consisted of PBMCs, mostly from graft donor cells, taken 60 days after TCRalphabeta/CD19-depleted stem cell transplant. The rearrangement joins TRBV6-2 or TRBV6-3 to TRBJ1-1; 7 nucleotides match TRBD1. The clonotype comes from a male patient aged 2 to 9 who had a stem cell transplant for chronic granulomatous disease, so the T cells may come from the graft donor. In DNA form, the CDR3 reads TGTGCCAGCCGCGCCGTTCCGGGACAGAAAATGAACACTGAAGCTTTCTTT. Its translation: CASRAVPGQKMNTEAFF.